Shown below are 4 T cell receptor beta chains from a single sample sequenced in a study of blood T cell repertoires in COVID-19. The table came from immunoSEQ multiplex PCR; TCRdb's copy has only in-frame clones and leaves some out. The sample has 350,000 to 450,000 clones, approximately 90% seen once. Material: peripheral blood. The receptors here all came from a woman in her thirties or forties with COVID-19, enrolled during active disease.

V gene TRBV9 combines with J gene TRBJ1-1; D ambiguous. V was cut by 3 bases and J by 4 bases, with 7 bases left in between. In germline, CDR1 is SGDLS, CDR2 YYNGEE. The CDR3 loop spans 12 amino acids. This CDR3 is CASSAGFTEAFF. CDR3 in DNA: TGTGCCAGCAGCGCCGGGTTCACTGAAGCTTTCTTT.

The table lists this clone with a count of one. The chain has TRBV6-6 and TRBJ1-2; no definite D call. The V and J ends lost 6 bases and 4 bases respectively, with 12 bases between them. CDR1 MNHNY and CDR2 SVGAGI come from the germline V gene (reference sequence). The CDR3 length is 13 residues. The DNA of the CDR3 is TGTGCCAGCAGAATGGACGCGGGCTATGGCTACACCTTC. Amino acids: CASRMDAGYGYTF.

This chain uses TRBV28 with TRBJ1-6; D not resolved. V was pared by 2 bases and J by 7 bases, with 12 bases between. The germline V gene encodes CDR1 MDHEN and CDR2 SYDVKM. The CDR3 extends over 15 amino acids. The chain's CDR3 is CASSLGPGVNSPLHF. CDR3 in DNA: TGTGCCAGCAGTTTAGGACCCGGGGTCAATTCACCCCTCCACTTT.

V is TRBV29-1 and J is TRBJ1-1; tentative D call: TRBD1 (5 bases). The CDR3 extends over 15 amino acids. The V end was cut by 2 bases, the J end by 0 bases, with 13 bases between. Germline values: CDR1 SQVTM, CDR2 ANQGSEA. The CDR3: CSVEKAGRVNTEAFF. Written as DNA, the CDR3 is TGCAGCGTTGAAAAAGCAGGCAGGGTGAACACTGAAGCTTTCTTT.